A single TCR beta chain is shown here with its context. The antigen is unknown. Sequencing was performed with immunoSEQ multiplex PCR; in TCRdb, only in-frame clones are kept and a portion is missing. The sample has about 73,000 clones; roughly 86% are singletons. The data stem from a study of OX40 agonist ivuxolimab in advanced cancers. Turning to the study itself: Patients were 82.7% male with ages roughly 23 to 79, mean around 61.

The CDR3 consists of 15 residues. The germline CDR1 and CDR2 sequences are SGHDT and YYEEEE. The J segment lost 4 bases and the V segment lost 1 base, leaving 3 bases of the junction unmatched. Whole-study results and caveats: CD8+ T cells (on average) carried more expanded clones than CD4+ T cells. With doses of 0.1 to 3.0 mg/kg, CD4+ and CD8+ blood T cells had undergone clonal expansion by week 6.

The sequence derives from an adult with an advanced solid tumor such as melanoma, head and neck, liver or kidney cancer. Sample: CD4+ or CD8+ T cells sorted from blood, taken in a trial of the OX40 agonist ivuxolimab. The J gene is TRBJ2-1, the V gene TRBV5-6; 9 bases are a match to TRBD2. This chain's CDR3 is CASSLRAGGYNEQFF. The CDR3 DNA reads as TGTGCCAGCAGCTTGAGAGCGGGAGGTTACAATGAGCAGTTCTTC.